Listed below are T cell receptor beta chains from one sample, sequenced in a study of T cell responses to AZD1222 COVID-19 vaccine. Assay: immunoSEQ multiplex PCR; the TCRdb copy retains only in-frame clones and omits some. This table has around 100,000 clones, roughly nine tenths appearing once. This specimen was peripheral blood, taken on day 0 of AZD1222 vaccination. These receptors were taken from an adult in good health. CDR3s include the opening cysteine and the closing phenylalanine or tryptophan. The D gene is left open where the match is weak. Only part of the rows carry a size: once, few, many, or a class if the clone is expanded.

d_call: TRBD1; clone_size: .; j_call: TRBJ1-5; v_call: TRBV6-5; cdr3_aa: CASNLGQGAGQPQHF; cdr3_nt: TGTGCCAGCAACCTGGGACAGGGGGCAGGTCAGCCCCAGCATTTT
d_call: .; clone_size: .; j_call: TRBJ2-7; v_call: TRBV3-1/TRBV3-2; cdr3_aa: CASSQFERSYEQYF; cdr3_nt: TGTGCCAGCAGCCAATTTGAGCGGTCCTACGAGCAGTACTTC
d_call: .; clone_size: .; j_call: TRBJ1-1; v_call: TRBV5-1; cdr3_aa: CASSSEDLSKMNTEAFF; cdr3_nt: TGCGCCAGCAGCTCTGAGGACCTCTCAAAGATGAACACTGAAGCTTTCTTT
d_call: TRBD2; clone_size: .; j_call: TRBJ2-1; v_call: TRBV11-3; cdr3_aa: CASSLARTSGRGNEQFF; cdr3_nt: TGTGCCAGCAGCTTAGCCCGGACTAGCGGGAGGGGGAATGAGCAGTTCTTC
d_call: .; clone_size: .; j_call: TRBJ1-5; v_call: TRBV6-1; cdr3_aa: CASSEVSNQPQHF; cdr3_nt: TGTGCCAGCAGTGAGGTTAGCAATCAGCCCCAGCATTTT
d_call: .; clone_size: .; j_call: TRBJ2-2; v_call: TRBV28; cdr3_aa: CASSIQGRELFF; cdr3_nt: TGTGCCAGCAGCATACAGGGTCGGGAGCTGTTTTTT
d_call: TRBD2; clone_size: .; j_call: TRBJ2-7; v_call: TRBV19; cdr3_aa: CASSIGSGLAREQYF; cdr3_nt: TGTGCCAGTAGTATAGGATCGGGACTAGCTCGCGAGCAGTACTTC
d_call: .; clone_size: .; j_call: TRBJ1-1; v_call: TRBV10-3; cdr3_aa: CASLSMNTEAFF; cdr3_nt: TGTGCCAGCCTCTCCATGAACACTGAAGCTTTCTTT
d_call: TRBD2; clone_size: .; j_call: TRBJ2-3; v_call: TRBV6-2/TRBV6-3; cdr3_aa: CASSYPRQAGGPTDTQYF; cdr3_nt: TGTGCCAGCAGTTACCCCCGCCAAGCGGGAGGGCCCACAGATACGCAGTATTTT
d_call: .; clone_size: .; j_call: TRBJ2-7; v_call: TRBV9; cdr3_aa: CASSLGREDEQYF; cdr3_nt: TGTGCCAGCAGCCTGGGACGGGAAGACGAGCAGTACTTC
d_call: .; clone_size: .; j_call: TRBJ2-3; v_call: TRBV6-2/TRBV6-3; cdr3_aa: CASSYLGGLTDTQYF; cdr3_nt: TGTGCCAGCAGTTACCTAGGGGGGCTCACAGATACGCAGTATTTT
d_call: .; clone_size: .; j_call: TRBJ2-7; v_call: TRBV4-3; cdr3_aa: CASSRTGTGYEQYF; cdr3_nt: TGCGCCAGCAGCCGAACGGGCACAGGCTACGAGCAGTACTTC
d_call: TRBD2; clone_size: once; j_call: TRBJ2-3; v_call: TRBV27; cdr3_aa: CASSLLSREGTDTQYF; cdr3_nt: TGTGCCAGCAGTTTATTGTCGCGGGAGGGGACAGATACGCAGTATTTT
d_call: TRBD1; clone_size: .; j_call: TRBJ1-5; v_call: TRBV10-3; cdr3_aa: CAISESGTGRNQPQHF; cdr3_nt: TGTGCCATCAGTGAGAGTGGGACAGGGCGCAATCAGCCCCAGCATTTT
d_call: TRBD1; clone_size: few; j_call: TRBJ1-3; v_call: TRBV18; cdr3_aa: CASSPPGQRHTIYF; cdr3_nt: TGTGCCAGCTCGCCTCCGGGACAGAGGCACACCATATATTTT
d_call: TRBD1; clone_size: .; j_call: TRBJ1-2; v_call: TRBV28; cdr3_aa: CASSPWGQGYGYTF; cdr3_nt: TGTGCCAGCAGTCCTTGGGGACAGGGGTACGGCTACACCTTC
d_call: .; clone_size: .; j_call: TRBJ2-5; v_call: TRBV3-1/TRBV3-2; cdr3_aa: CASSQGPDRDQYF; cdr3_nt: TGTGCCAGCAGCCAAGGGCCAGACCGGGACCAGTACTTC
d_call: .; clone_size: .; j_call: TRBJ2-7; v_call: TRBV6-5; cdr3_aa: CASSFDPRYEQYF; cdr3_nt: TGTGCCAGCAGTTTTGACCCTCGGTACGAGCAGTACTTC
d_call: .; clone_size: .; j_call: TRBJ2-7; v_call: TRBV19; cdr3_aa: CASSIPPDEQYF; cdr3_nt: TGTGCCAGTAGTATACCCCCCGACGAGCAGTACTTC
d_call: .; clone_size: once; j_call: TRBJ2-1; v_call: TRBV9; cdr3_aa: CASSPTPHLSNEQFF; cdr3_nt: TGTGCCAGCAGTCCCACCCCGCATCTTTCCAATGAGCAGTTCTTC
d_call: TRBD1; clone_size: .; j_call: TRBJ2-3; v_call: TRBV27; cdr3_aa: CASSLSPGQGYTQYF; cdr3_nt: TGTGCCAGCAGTTTATCCCCGGGACAGGGATATACGCAGTATTTT
d_call: .; clone_size: .; j_call: TRBJ2-7; v_call: TRBV14; cdr3_aa: CASSRGPLFREQYF; cdr3_nt: TGTGCCAGCAGCCGGGGTCCTCTATTCCGCGAGCAGTACTTC
d_call: .; clone_size: .; j_call: TRBJ1-6; v_call: TRBV11-3; cdr3_aa: CASSLPGYNSPLHF; cdr3_nt: TGTGCCAGCAGCTTACCAGGGTATAATTCACCCCTCCACTTT
d_call: TRBD2; clone_size: .; j_call: TRBJ2-1; v_call: TRBV7-9; cdr3_aa: CASSLGAAGGWFF; cdr3_nt: TGTGCCAGCAGCTTAGGGGCCGCGGGAGGGTGGTTCTTC
d_call: .; clone_size: .; j_call: TRBJ1-5; v_call: TRBV11-2; cdr3_aa: CASSPSKGKPQHF; cdr3_nt: TGTGCCAGCAGCCCAAGCAAGGGCAAGCCCCAGCATTTT
d_call: .; clone_size: .; j_call: TRBJ2-1; v_call: TRBV30; cdr3_aa: CAWSEDRNEQFF; cdr3_nt: TGTGCCTGGAGCGAAGACAGGAATGAGCAGTTCTTC
d_call: .; clone_size: .; j_call: TRBJ1-1; v_call: TRBV7-2; cdr3_aa: CASSLEGRVTEAFF; cdr3_nt: TGTGCCAGCAGCTTAGAAGGGAGGGTCACTGAAGCTTTCTTT
d_call: TRBD2; clone_size: .; j_call: TRBJ2-1; v_call: TRBV11-3; cdr3_aa: CASSLVEGASGNNEQFF; cdr3_nt: TGTGCCAGCAGCTTAGTAGAGGGGGCTAGCGGGAACAATGAGCAGTTCTTC
d_call: TRBD1; clone_size: .; j_call: TRBJ2-7; v_call: TRBV5-1; cdr3_aa: CASRRDRGVAYEQYF; cdr3_nt: TGCGCCAGCAGGAGGGACAGGGGCGTCGCCTACGAGCAGTACTTC
d_call: TRBD2; clone_size: .; j_call: TRBJ2-1; v_call: TRBV19; cdr3_aa: CASSKSGSSYNEQFF; cdr3_nt: TGTGCCAGTAGTAAGAGCGGGAGCTCCTACAATGAGCAGTTCTTC
d_call: TRBD1; clone_size: .; j_call: TRBJ2-7; v_call: TRBV12-5; cdr3_aa: CASGLVRATGFEQYF; cdr3_nt: TGTGCTAGTGGTTTGGTGCGTGCGACAGGGTTCGAGCAGTACTTC
d_call: .; clone_size: .; j_call: TRBJ2-3; v_call: TRBV5-4; cdr3_aa: CASSSGSTDTQYF; cdr3_nt: TGTGCCAGCAGCTCCGGAAGCACAGATACGCAGTATTTT
d_call: .; clone_size: .; j_call: TRBJ2-5; v_call: TRBV12-3/TRBV12-4; cdr3_aa: CASSFSRETQYF; cdr3_nt: TGTGCCAGCAGTTTCTCAAGAGAGACCCAGTACTTC
d_call: .; clone_size: .; j_call: TRBJ1-3; v_call: TRBV3-1/TRBV3-2; cdr3_aa: CASSQVDGATSGNTIYF; cdr3_nt: TGTGCCAGCAGCCAAGTGGACGGAGCAACCTCTGGAAACACCATATATTTT
d_call: .; clone_size: once; j_call: TRBJ2-2; v_call: TRBV6-2/TRBV6-3; cdr3_aa: CASSLGAGTGELFF; cdr3_nt: TGTGCCAGCAGTTTGGGAGCAGGGACGGGAGAGCTGTTTTTT
d_call: TRBD2; clone_size: .; j_call: TRBJ2-2; v_call: TRBV6-5; cdr3_aa: CASSSLGTSGSGELFF; cdr3_nt: TGTGCCAGCAGTTCGCTTGGGACTAGCGGGAGCGGGGAGCTGTTTTTT
d_call: .; clone_size: .; j_call: TRBJ2-5; v_call: TRBV27; cdr3_aa: CASSLSIQETQYF; cdr3_nt: TGTGCCAGCAGTTTATCGATACAAGAGACCCAGTACTTC
d_call: TRBD2; clone_size: .; j_call: TRBJ2-1; v_call: TRBV4-3; cdr3_aa: CASSGGLALYNEQFF; cdr3_nt: TGCGCCAGCAGCGGAGGACTAGCTTTGTACAATGAGCAGTTCTTC
d_call: .; clone_size: .; j_call: TRBJ1-5; v_call: TRBV19; cdr3_aa: CASSIQGSNQPQHF; cdr3_nt: TGTGCCAGTAGTATCCAGGGGAGCAATCAGCCCCAGCATTTT
d_call: .; clone_size: .; j_call: TRBJ1-1; v_call: TRBV7-2; cdr3_aa: CASSGSSVSEAFF; cdr3_nt: TGTGCCAGCAGCGGGTCGTCTGTAAGTGAAGCTTTCTTT
d_call: TRBD1; clone_size: .; j_call: TRBJ1-5; v_call: TRBV6-5; cdr3_aa: CASSIQGVNQPQHF; cdr3_nt: TGTGCCAGCAGTATCCAGGGGGTAAATCAGCCCCAGCATTTT
d_call: .; clone_size: .; j_call: TRBJ2-2; v_call: TRBV19; cdr3_aa: CAGPAGMNTGELFF; cdr3_nt: TGTGCCGGCCCAGCCGGGATGAACACCGGGGAGCTGTTTTTT
d_call: TRBD1; clone_size: .; j_call: TRBJ2-7; v_call: TRBV23-1; cdr3_aa: CASSQTAGTARNEQYF; cdr3_nt: TGCGCCAGCAGTCAAACCGCCGGGACAGCTAGGAACGAGCAGTACTTC
d_call: .; clone_size: .; j_call: TRBJ1-1; v_call: TRBV7-3; cdr3_aa: CASSLMKGGANTEAFF; cdr3_nt: TGTGCCAGCAGCTTAATGAAGGGGGGCGCCAACACTGAAGCTTTCTTT
d_call: TRBD2; clone_size: once; j_call: TRBJ2-7; v_call: TRBV7-2; cdr3_aa: CASSLSSSGRYEQYF; cdr3_nt: TGTGCCAGCAGCTTGTCCTCTAGCGGGCGCTACGAGCAGTACTTC
d_call: .; clone_size: .; j_call: TRBJ1-1; v_call: TRBV7-9; cdr3_aa: CASSFAGGPAEAFF; cdr3_nt: TGTGCCAGCAGCTTCGCGGGAGGGCCAGCTGAAGCTTTCTTT
d_call: .; clone_size: .; j_call: TRBJ2-2; v_call: TRBV5-1; cdr3_aa: CASSPGTANTGELFF; cdr3_nt: TGCGCCAGCAGCCCCGGGACGGCGAACACCGGGGAGCTGTTTTTT
d_call: TRBD2; clone_size: .; j_call: TRBJ2-3; v_call: TRBV28; cdr3_aa: CASKDGDYPLGNTDTQYF; cdr3_nt: TGTGCCAGCAAGGACGGGGACTACCCTTTGGGGAACACAGATACGCAGTATTTT
d_call: .; clone_size: .; j_call: TRBJ1-1; v_call: TRBV11-2; cdr3_aa: CASRSTGRETEAFF; cdr3_nt: TGTGCCAGCAGAAGCACAGGGCGAGAGACTGAAGCTTTCTTT
d_call: TRBD1; clone_size: .; j_call: TRBJ2-7; v_call: TRBV29-1; cdr3_aa: CSVESRQGYSNEQYF; cdr3_nt: TGCAGCGTTGAGTCTCGACAGGGGTACTCTAACGAGCAGTACTTC
d_call: .; clone_size: .; j_call: TRBJ1-4; v_call: TRBV13; cdr3_aa: CASSSGRATNEKLFF; cdr3_nt: TGTGCCAGCAGCTCGGGACGGGCAACTAATGAAAAACTGTTTTTT
d_call: TRBD1; clone_size: .; j_call: TRBJ1-2; v_call: TRBV19; cdr3_aa: CASSQGVIYGYTF; cdr3_nt: TGTGCCAGCTCACAGGGGGTGATCTATGGCTACACCTTC
d_call: TRBD1; clone_size: .; j_call: TRBJ2-4; v_call: TRBV2; cdr3_aa: CASSGQGVGNIQYF; cdr3_nt: TGTGCCAGCAGTGGACAGGGGGTAGGAAACATTCAGTACTTC
d_call: .; clone_size: once; j_call: TRBJ1-1; v_call: TRBV12-3/TRBV12-4; cdr3_aa: CASNEGAPEAFF; cdr3_nt: TGTGCTTCTAATGAAGGGGCCCCTGAAGCTTTCTTT
d_call: TRBD2; clone_size: .; j_call: TRBJ2-2; v_call: TRBV2; cdr3_aa: CASSTSGTGELFF; cdr3_nt: TGTGCCAGCAGTACTAGCGGGACCGGGGAGCTGTTTTTT
d_call: .; clone_size: .; j_call: TRBJ2-3; v_call: TRBV12-5; cdr3_aa: CASGLADFSSTDTQYF; cdr3_nt: TGTGCTAGTGGTTTGGCAGACTTTTCTAGCACAGATACGCAGTATTTT
d_call: .; clone_size: once; j_call: TRBJ1-2; v_call: TRBV29-1; cdr3_aa: CSVGDWLGYTF; cdr3_nt: TGCAGCGTAGGGGACTGGCTTGGCTACACCTTC